The rows below give T cell receptor beta chains drawn from one sample of a study of naive and memory T cell subsets. TCRdb reanalysed the UMI-ligation and nested PCR reads using MiXCR and keeps one entry per CDR3 protein. Of 120,000 to 150,000 distinct CDR3 sequences in the sample, about a sixth were seen once. The sequenced material came from naive CD4+ T cells from blood. The source is a human donor in good health. Each CDR3 is given with its conserved first and last residue.

TRBV25-1	TRBJ2-6	CASSWDGLSGANVLTF
TRBV5-1	TRBJ2-1	CASSLAISGSGRSYNEQFF
TRBV18	TRBJ1-2	CASSPSPTGGYYGYTF
TRBV27	TRBJ2-7	CASSLSAGRLYEQYF
TRBV6-6	TRBJ1-5	CASSGHKPGGEPQHF
TRBV4-2	TRBJ2-7	CASSQGGTSGNEQYF
TRBV20-1	TRBJ1-1	CSASTGGWNTEAFF
TRBV28	TRBJ2-7	CASIPTGAKSYEQYF
TRBV6-6	TRBJ2-7	CASSTPRGGDSTAREQYF
TRBV7-2	TRBJ2-7	CASSSGQAAYEQYF
TRBV5-4	TRBJ2-5	CASSLDIQETQYF
TRBV6-1	TRBJ2-7	CASSRGSSSYEQYF
TRBV7-9	TRBJ2-1	CASSPQVLGEQFF
TRBV6-1	TRBJ2-3	CASSESKSDTQYF
TRBV20-1	TRBJ2-6	CSGKRESGANVLTF
TRBV10-3	TRBJ2-1	CAIGSSESSYNEQFF
TRBV2	TRBJ2-1	CASTLSSGGNEQFF
TRBV3-1	TRBJ1-1	CASSQGVTEAFF
TRBV27	TRBJ2-5	CASSFSETQYF
TRBV20-1	TRBJ2-5	CSARIGTSGRQETQYF
TRBV5-1	TRBJ1-1	CASSTPGGQNTEAFF
TRBV20-1	TRBJ2-7	CSAPSDRDTYEQYF
TRBV7-2	TRBJ2-1	CASSFRGPGYPYNEQFF
TRBV20-1	TRBJ2-1	CSAKDGDRGYNEQFF
TRBV7-2	TRBJ2-7	CASSLVSGLGRDEQYF
TRBV4-1	TRBJ2-5	CASSRILRETQYF
TRBV5-1	TRBJ2-3	CASSLGGTDTQYF
TRBV3-1	TRBJ1-1	CASSQGREAFF
TRBV20-1	TRBJ1-6	CSAPGQHNSPLHF
TRBV25-1	TRBJ2-7	CASSQLKMRGDRYYEQYF
TRBV2	TRBJ2-1	CASRWSNGDEQFF
TRBV6-2/TRBV6-3	TRBJ1-2	CASSYGRQAYYGYTF
TRBV29-1	TRBJ2-2	CSVEWVPGELFF
TRBV20-1	TRBJ1-1	CSATVTGKANTEAFF
TRBV7-3	TRBJ2-7	CASSSGTGNPYEQYF
TRBV12-5	TRBJ1-4	CASGLVYLGQGSAKLFF
TRBV6-6	TRBJ1-1	CASSYGRDRNTEAFF
TRBV29-1	TRBJ2-5	CSVVSGSETQYF
TRBV30	TRBJ2-3	CAWSRRLSTDTQYF
TRBV5-1	TRBJ2-3	CASSLSGTGGAIVTDTQYF
TRBV7-9	TRBJ1-1	CASSSVDGDRAKAFF
TRBV12-5	TRBJ2-7	CASGFSGRALEQYF
TRBV7-2	TRBJ2-7	CASSFPGQGVYEQYF
TRBV29-1	TRBJ2-3	CSVEGRGMSDTQYF
TRBV6-2/TRBV6-3	TRBJ2-5	CASSYLRQGRETQYF
TRBV19	TRBJ2-3	CASSVQGADTQYF
TRBV7-9	TRBJ2-7	CASSLRGLAGGEQYF
TRBV7-2	TRBJ2-1	CASSQTRGSYNEQFF
TRBV4-3	TRBJ2-5	CASSQVQGGAGEEEETQYF
TRBV4-2	TRBJ2-6	CASSQEYSFSGANVLTF
TRBV29-1	TRBJ1-5	CSVSTDSQNQPQHF